The next 27 T cell receptor beta chains were all read from a single sample in a study of blood T cell repertoires in COVID-19. Sequencing was performed with immunoSEQ multiplex PCR; in TCRdb, only in-frame clones are kept and a portion is missing. The sample yields 150,000 to 200,000 clones, around nine tenths seen once. The sequenced sample consisted of peripheral blood. The receptors were gathered from a man in his sixties or seventies with acute or convalescent COVID-19.

The rearrangement links TRBV11-3 to TRBJ2-1; D is possibly TRBD2 (5 bases). CDR1 and CDR2 (germline): SGHNT, YENEEA. Trimming took 2 bases from V and 4 from J, leaving 6 bases between them. This CDR3 region has 13 residues. CDR3 loop: CASSLRRYNEQFF. In nucleotides, the CDR3 is TGTGCCAGCAGCTTAAGGAGGTACAATGAGCAGTTCTTC.

The chain uses TRBV28 and TRBJ1-2, with 10 bases matching TRBD1. This CDR3 comprises 15 residues. Trimming at V came to 5 bases and at J to 4 bases, leaving 7 bases not matched to a gene. CDR1 is MDHEN, CDR2 SYDVKM, per germline. This chain's CDR3 is CASSPRTGGLYGYTF. The CDR3 DNA follows: TGTGCCAGCAGTCCACGGACAGGGGGACTCTATGGCTACACCTTC.

The rearrangement links TRBV28 to TRBJ2-7; perhaps TRBD1 as D (5 bases). This CDR3 comprises 14 residues. Germline V lookup: CDR1 MDHEN, CDR2 SYDVKM. V lost 6 bases, J lost 0 bases, and 12 bases lay in between. CDR3 sequence (DNA): TGTGCCAGCAGATCAGGGTTAAGCTCCTACGAGCAGTACTTC. Its translation is CASRSGLSSYEQYF.

The genes are TRBV7-3 and TRBJ2-3; TRBD1 aligns across 8 bases. Germline-derived CDR1 and CDR2 are SGHTA and FQGTGA. V was pared by 5 bases and J by 2 bases, with 9 bases of the junction left unmatched. The CDR3 has 16 amino acids. In DNA form, the CDR3 reads TGTGCCAGCAGCCCCGGTCGGGACAGGTACACAGATACGCAGTATTTT. As protein: CASSPGRDRYTDTQYF.

The chain recombines TRBV3-1 (or the pseudogene TRBV3-2) with TRBJ2-2, with 7 bases fitting TRBD2. The CDR3 has 15 residues. Germline V gene lookup returns CDR1 LGHDT and CDR2 YNNKEL (reference sequence). J gave up 3 bases and V 4 bases, and 5 bases lay outside the gene matches. In DNA form, the CDR3 reads TGTGCCAGCAGCCGGGCTAGCGGCTACACCGGGGAGCTGTTTTTT. It encodes CASSRASGYTGELFF.

The rearrangement uses TRBV18 and TRBJ2-3; TRBD2 might be the D (5 bases). CDR3 length: 12 amino acids. V was clipped by 6 bases and J by 10 bases, with 14 bases between them. Germline V gives CDR1 KGHSH, CDR2 LQKENI. Written as DNA, the CDR3 is TGTGCCAGCTCTCTTGGACTGGGCGCGCAGTATTTT. This gives the protein CASSLGLGAQYF.

CDR3 amino acids: CASSIRQYNSPLHF. In DNA form, the CDR3 reads TGCGCCAGCAGCATCAGACAGTATAATTCACCCCTCCACTTT. The chain links TRBV4-3 to TRBJ1-6, with a weak D call TRBD1 (5 bases). Trimming removed 5 bases at V and 4 bases at J, with 9 bases between. This CDR3 has 14 residues. Looked up from germline, CDR1 is LGHNA and CDR2 is YSLEER.

This chain connects TRBV7-6 to TRBJ2-5; 9 nucleotides agree with TRBD1. V shed 5 bases and J 5 bases; nucleotides not matched to a gene: 12. The CDR3 covers 16 residues. Germline CDR1 is SGHVS and CDR2 is FNYEAQ. The CDR3 DNA follows: TGTGCCAGCAGCCCCCCCCGGGACAGGGAGGCGGAGACCCAGTACTTC. Its translation: CASSPPRDREAETQYF.

The chain has TRBV5-1 and TRBJ2-2, with D uncertain. Between the trimmed V and J ends, which lost 4 bases and 1 base, there was a span of 11 bases. Germline V gives CDR1 SGHRS, CDR2 YFSETQ. This CDR3 has 15 amino acids. DNA of the CDR3: TGCGCCAGCAGCACCCGAGACATGAACACCGGGGAGCTGTTTTTT. It codes for CASSTRDMNTGELFF.

V and J are TRBV28 and TRBJ2-2, with D perhaps matching TRBD2 (5 bases). CDR3 size: 15 residues. CDR1 is MDHEN, CDR2 SYDVKM, per germline. V dropped 4 bases and J dropped 3 bases, with 12 bases sitting between them. The DNA for the CDR3 is TGTGCCAGCAGTTCCCGCCGCGGGTACACCGGGGAGCTGTTTTTT. Its translation: CASSSRRGYTGELFF. The full variable domain, its missing parts supplied by reference TRBV28 and TRBJ2-2, is DVKVTQSSRYLVKRTGEKVFLECVQDMDHENMFWYRQDPGLGLRLIYFSYDVKMKEKGDIPEGYSVSREKKERFSLILESASTNQTSMYLCASSSRRGYTGELFFGEGSRLTVL.

The rearrangement uses TRBV6-5 and TRBJ1-2; 9 bases are shared with TRBD1. CDR1 and CDR2 (germline): MNHEY, SVGAGI. The CDR3 spans 13 residues. Trimming cost V 0 bases and J 8 bases; bases outside gene matches: 1. CDR3: CASSYSGQGGYTF. CDR3 sequence (DNA): TGTGCCAGCAGTTACTCTGGACAGGGGGGCTACACCTTC.

This rearrangement joins TRBV11-2 to TRBJ1-1; 8 nucleotides align to TRBD1. Germline trimming cut 6 bases from V and 0 bases from J; bases unmatched to any gene: 9. The germline V gene has CDR1 SGHAT and CDR2 FQNNGV. The CDR3 runs to 16 residues. The DNA of the CDR3 is TGTGCCAGCAGTCGTGACAGGGGCCGCATGAACACTGAAGCTTTCTTT. Its translation is CASSRDRGRMNTEAFF.

The chain joins TRBV4-2 to TRBJ2-5; 14 bases map to TRBD2. Looked up from germline, CDR1 is LGHNA and CDR2 is YNFKEQ. The length of the CDR3 is 15 residues. V lost 4 bases and J lost 4; bases outside the gene matches: 2. CDR3 in DNA: TGTGCCAGCAGCCGACTAGCGGGAGGGCGAGAGACCCAGTACTTC. Translating gives CASSRLAGGRETQYF.

The chain links TRBV18 to TRBJ1-6, with D perhaps TRBD1 (5 bases). This CDR3 is 15 amino acids long. The ends were cut back, 6 bases at V and 7 bases at J, with 16 bases in the middle. In germline, CDR1 is KGHSH, CDR2 LQKENI. CDR3 in amino acids: CASSPVISGNSPLHF. DNA for the CDR3: TGTGCCAGCTCTCCAGTTATTTCAGGGAATTCACCCCTCCACTTT.

V usage is TRBV28 and J usage is TRBJ1-1, with D tentatively TRBD1 (5 bases). The germline V gene encodes CDR1 MDHEN and CDR2 SYDVKM. The CDR3 length is 15 residues. With 5 bases removed from V and 10 bases from J, the gap between germline ends came to 23 bases. CDR3 loop: CASSSITSTRVTAFF. The CDR3 nucleotides read TGTGCCAGCAGTAGCATAACATCAACCAGGGTGACAGCTTTCTTT.

The V call is TRBV19, the J call TRBJ1-1, with TRBD1 matching 8 bases. Germline V CDR1 and CDR2: LNHDA, SQIVND (reference sequence). The CDR3 runs to 14 residues. With V trimmed by 3 bases and J by 12 bases, 12 bases remained unmatched. The CDR3 spells CASSMTGTGTLTFF. CDR3 DNA: TGTGCCAGTAGTATGACCGGGACAGGTACTTTAACTTTCTTT.

In its sample, this clone was seen once. The rearrangement joins TRBV12-3 or TRBV12-4 to TRBJ2-1; 7 bases fit TRBD2. The CDR3 contains 11 residues. The V and J ends lost 5 bases and 10 bases, in that order; junction bases with no gene match: 2. In nucleotides, the CDR3 is TGTGCCAGCAGTCAACTAGCGGAGCAGTTCTTC. Protein product: CASSQLAEQFF.

V gene TRBV7-6 combines with J gene TRBJ2-7, with 11 nucleotides matching TRBD2. The junction had 10 bases not matched to a gene; V was cut back by 4 bases and J by 5 bases. In germline, CDR1 is SGHVS, CDR2 FNYEAQ. The CDR3 length is 16 residues. CDR3 region: CASSSKILAGVHEQYF. CDR3 nucleotide sequence: TGTGCCAGCAGCTCTAAGATACTAGCGGGAGTCCACGAGCAGTACTTC.

This clone was counted a few times. The rearrangement links TRBV19 to TRBJ2-3; no firm D call. The germline V and J ends were trimmed by 3 bases and 9 bases, with 16 bases remaining between them. Germline-derived CDR1 and CDR2 are LNHDA and SQIVND (reference sequence). This CDR3 has 14 residues. The CDR3 spells CASSIGWSSSTQYF. The CDR3 DNA reads as TGTGCCAGTAGTATTGGATGGAGCTCAAGCACGCAGTATTTT.

This chain connects TRBV15 to TRBJ1-1; D remains ambiguous. Trimming took off 3 bases at V and 3 bases at J, with 8 bases between the two ends. CDR1 is LNHNV and CDR2 is YYDKDF in the germline V gene (reference sequence). The CDR3 is 13 residues long. CDR3 protein: CATSSSPHTEAFF. The CDR3 DNA sequence: TGTGCCACCAGCAGCTCTCCCCACACTGAAGCTTTCTTT.

This chain joins TRBV6-1 and TRBJ2-2, with TRBD1 as a possible D gene (7 bases). The germline V gene encodes CDR1 MNHNS and CDR2 SASEGT. This CDR3 contains 16 residues. V was trimmed by 4 bases and J by 6 bases, leaving 18 bases between them. DNA of the CDR3: TGTGCCAGCAGTGTTAGTCAGGGGGGAGTCGCCGGGGAGCTGTTTTTT. It codes for CASSVSQGGVAGELFF.

This chain connects TRBV6-1 to TRBJ2-1; 7 bases fit TRBD2. V dropped 0 bases and J dropped 12; count of bases not matched to a gene: 2. This CDR3 is built from 12 residues. Germline CDR1 is MNHNS and CDR2 is SASEGT. The CDR3, as DNA: TGTGCCAGCAGTGAAGCTTGGGAGGGGCAGTTCTTC. This sequence encodes CASSEAWEGQFF.

V is TRBV29-1 and J is TRBJ2-3; D is unresolved. This CDR3 spans 13 amino acids. V was pared by 4 bases and J by 1 base, with 9 bases between. Germline V gene sequence: CDR1 SQVTM, CDR2 ANQGSEA. DNA for the CDR3: TGCAGCGTTGGCGTCCCTGGCACAGATACGCAGTATTTT. This sequence encodes CSVGVPGTDTQYF.

The CDR3 here is CASSERDYGYTF. The DNA of the CDR3 is TGTGCCAGCAGCGAGCGGGACTATGGCTACACCTTC. V usage is TRBV9 and J usage is TRBJ1-2; D is unclear. Germline CDR1 is SGDLS and CDR2 is YYNGEE. Trimming pared 3 bases from V and 3 bases from J, leaving 6 bases between. The CDR3 contains 12 residues.

This chain links TRBV6-5 with TRBJ2-4, with D maybe TRBD2 (5 bases). This CDR3 has 16 amino acids. Germline CDR1 reads MNHEY; CDR2 reads SVGAGI. Trimming took off 0 bases at V and 1 base at J, with 10 bases between the two ends. Here the CDR3 DNA reads TGTGCCAGCAGTTACTCATTGTGGAGGGCCAAAAACATTCAGTACTTC. It is translated as CASSYSLWRAKNIQYF.

This rearrangement joins TRBV5-1 to TRBJ1-1; TRBD1 matches at 7 bases. V lost 4 bases and J lost 4; bases outside the gene matches: 7. Per germline, CDR1 SGHRS and CDR2 YFSETQ. The CDR3 sequence is 14 residues long. The CDR3 loop reads CASSVQQGSTEAFF. The CDR3 bases are TGCGCCAGCAGCGTCCAACAGGGGAGCACTGAAGCTTTCTTT.

The CDR3 sequence is CASSLIGDRGLNEQFF. The DNA of the CDR3 is TGTGCCAGCAGCTTAATTGGGGACAGGGGTTTGAATGAGCAGTTCTTC. The chain couples TRBV7-3 to TRBJ2-1; TRBD1 agrees at 10 bases. The CDR3 has 16 amino acids. Trimming cost V 1 base and J 7 bases; bases outside gene matches: 7. The germline V gene has CDR1 SGHTA and CDR2 FQGTGA.